This is a list of T cell receptor beta chains from one sample in a study of OX40 agonist ivuxolimab in advanced cancers. Libraries were prepared by immunoSEQ multiplex PCR; TCRdb keeps only in-frame clonotypes and omits some of them. Of 45,000 to 60,000 clones listed, approximately 81% were seen once; the top ten hold under 25%. Sequencing used CD4+ or CD8+ T cells sorted from blood, obtained in a trial of the OX40 agonist ivuxolimab. The receptors were sampled from an adult with an advanced solid tumor such as melanoma, head and neck, liver or kidney cancer. The CDR3 runs from the conserved cysteine through the conserved F or W. A D gene is named only where the DNA matches it firmly. Some rows mark clone size as missing; the rest say once, few, many or name a class of expanded clone.

size | J | V | D | length | CDR3 | DNA
few | TRBJ2-1 | TRBV4-3 | TRBD2 | 16 | CASSPSGLAGGREQFF | TGCGCCAGCAGCCCGTCGGGACTAGCGGGGGGCAGGGAGCAGTTCTTC
. | TRBJ1-1 | TRBV29-1 | TRBD1 | 13 | CSVGGGWKTEAFF | TGCAGCGTCGGAGGGGGCTGGAAGACTGAAGCTTTCTTT
. | TRBJ2-1 | TRBV11-2 | TRBD2 | 16 | CASSFFRSGVYNEQFF | TGTGCCAGCAGCTTCTTTCGTAGCGGGGTGTACAATGAGCAGTTCTTC
. | TRBJ2-2 | TRBV7-3 | TRBD1 | 16 | CASSLGGQVNTGELFF | TGTGCCAGCAGCTTAGGGGGACAGGTTAACACCGGGGAGCTGTTTTTT
. | TRBJ2-1 | TRBV28 | . | 13 | CASSLSEDNEQFF | TGTGCCAGCAGTTTAAGCGAGGACAATGAGCAGTTCTTC
. | TRBJ1-2 | TRBV4-1 | TRBD1 | 15 | CASSQNTGDLYGYTF | TGCGCCAGCAGCCAAAATACAGGGGATCTCTATGGCTACACCTTC
. | TRBJ2-5 | TRBV4-2 | TRBD2 | 17 | CASSSRLAGRNGETQYF | TGTGCCAGCAGCTCCCGACTAGCGGGGAGGAACGGGGAGACCCAGTACTTC
. | TRBJ2-3 | TRBV10-3 | TRBD2 | 18 | CAISGPNPSGSPTDTQYF | TGTGCCATCAGTGGTCCGAATCCTAGCGGGAGCCCCACAGATACGCAGTATTTT
. | TRBJ2-7 | TRBV7-9 | . | 16 | CASSPGNPSKSYEQYF | TGTGCCAGCAGTCCAGGAAATCCCTCAAAAAGCTACGAGCAGTACTTC
. | TRBJ2-7 | TRBV13 | . | 11 | CASSLLERVYF | TGTGCCAGCAGCTTATTAGAACGGGTGTACTTC
. | TRBJ2-2 | TRBV9 | TRBD1 | 14 | CASSAGTGIGELFF | TGTGCCAGCAGCGCCGGGACAGGGATCGGGGAGCTGTTTTTT
. | TRBJ2-1 | TRBV4-2 | . | 13 | CASSQEGYNEQFF | TGTGCCAGCAGCCAAGAAGGCTACAATGAGCAGTTCTTC
once | TRBJ2-1 | TRBV5-4 | . | 15 | CASSPAGSSYNEQFF | TGTGCCAGCAGCCCGGCAGGGAGCTCCTACAATGAGCAGTTCTTC
. | TRBJ2-1 | TRBV30 | . | 12 | CAWKEGYNEQFF | TGTGCCTGGAAGGAGGGCTACAATGAGCAGTTCTTC
. | TRBJ1-1 | TRBV29-1 | TRBD1 | 16 | CSVGGLFGQGNTEAFF | TGCAGCGTTGGGGGACTATTTGGACAGGGGAACACTGAAGCTTTCTTT
. | TRBJ2-7 | TRBV14 | . | 17 | CASSQDSIRSSPNEQYF | TGTGCCAGCAGCCAAGATAGTATCCGGTCTTCCCCTAACGAGCAGTACTTC
. | TRBJ2-7 | TRBV30 | . | 13 | CAWNSSPSYEQYF | TGTGCCTGGAACAGTAGTCCCTCCTACGAGCAGTACTTC
. | TRBJ2-7 | TRBV28 | . | 14 | CASSLQGNPYEQYF | TGTGCCAGCAGTTTACAGGGGAACCCCTACGAGCAGTACTTC
. | TRBJ2-7 | TRBV5-1 | . | 14 | CASSLEDGSYEQYF | TGCGCCAGCAGCTTGGAGGACGGGTCCTACGAGCAGTACTTC
few | TRBJ1-5 | TRBV4-1 | . | 14 | CASSHGTRGEPQHF | TGCGCCAGCAGCCATGGGACACGAGGTGAACCCCAGCATTTT
. | TRBJ2-7 | TRBV19 | TRBD1 | 15 | CASSIEGTGSYEQYF | TGTGCCAGTAGTATTGAAGGGACAGGTTCCTACGAGCAGTACTTC
. | TRBJ2-7 | TRBV5-4 | . | 16 | CASSLEASSSTYEQYF | TGTGCCAGCAGCTTGGAAGCTAGTTCCTCCACCTACGAGCAGTACTTC
. | TRBJ2-1 | TRBV30 | . | 14 | CAWVPDGVGNEQFF | TGTGCCTGGGTCCCCGATGGGGTGGGGAATGAGCAGTTCTTC
few | TRBJ1-2 | TRBV7-9 | . | 13 | CASGGGTIDGYTF | TGTGCCAGCGGAGGGGGGACCATCGACGGCTACACCTTC
few | TRBJ2-7 | TRBV7-9 | . | 14 | CASSLGSQGDEQYF | TGTGCCAGCAGCTTAGGGTCACAGGGAGACGAGCAGTACTTC
. | TRBJ2-1 | TRBV6-5 | . | 14 | CASSYGLPVNEQFF | TGTGCCAGCAGTTACGGACTACCCGTCAATGAGCAGTTCTTC
. | TRBJ1-1 | TRBV7-9 | . | 13 | CASSLGGYSEAFF | TGTGCCAGCAGCTTAGGGGGTTACTCTGAAGCTTTCTTT
. | TRBJ2-7 | TRBV4-1 | . | 13 | CASSQDRVSEQYF | TGCGCCAGCAGCCAAGATCGGGTAAGCGAGCAGTACTTC
. | TRBJ2-1 | TRBV19 | . | 17 | CASSIGFLASTFNEQFF | TGTGCCAGTAGTATAGGCTTTTTGGCGTCCACCTTCAATGAGCAGTTCTTC